This TCR beta chain is drawn from a study of T cell repertoires in cytomegalovirus infection. Study-level information: Matching HLA type and CMV infection were both indicated by public TCR beta signatures. Study-level points and caveats: The cumulative frequency of public TCR beta families distinguished individuals who carried CMV together with the relevant HLA. The ex vivo response was dominated by HLA-C-restricted CMV-specific TCR beta clonotypes.

To note about this clonotype: Antigen: not known.

With V trimmed by 4 bases and J by 5 bases, 6 bases remained unmatched. CDR3 length equals 15 residues. In germline, CDR1 is MDHEN, CDR2 SYDVKM. TCRdb redid the calling of the reads with MiXCR, one entry per CDR3 protein. The table shows 310,000 or so distinct CDR3 sequences, with about 8.8% occurring only once. This TCR was recovered from a human donor in good health (CMV status not recorded). Some clones in this sample may be carry-over from other donors' samples. The gene calls are TRBV28 and TRBJ2-1; 9 bases match TRBD1. Sequencing input: PBMCs. The CDR3 sequence is CASSSSGTGNNEQFF. The CDR3 bases are TGTGCCAGCAGTTCCTCCGGGACAGGGAACAATGAGCAGTTCTTC.